Given below is one TCR beta chain in context. The antigen is undetermined. Some clones are missing from TCRdb's copy, which holds only in-frame ones; the method was immunoSEQ multiplex PCR. The data show around 94,000 clones, 85% seen once. This sample's time point: blood 4 weeks post-SBRT, at nephrectomy. Treatment given: 15 Gy SBRT to primary tumor, nephrectomy 4 weeks later. This sample was included in a study of radiation and T cells in renal cell carcinoma. The study's findings and limits: From baseline, blood top tumor clonotypes peaked at 2 weeks post-radiation.

The input for sequencing was blood, taken from a patient whose treatment included radiotherapy and nephrectomy. The source of this sequence is a man aged 50 to 60 with renal cell carcinoma.

In DNA form, the CDR3 reads TGTGCCAGTAGTATAGCGGGACAGGGCAATCAGCCCCAGCATTTT. It encodes CASSIAGQGNQPQHF. The genes are TRBV19 and TRBJ1-5; the match to TRBD1 covers 8 bases. This CDR3 has 15 amino acids. CDR1 is LNHDA and CDR2 is SQIVND in the germline V gene (reference sequence). Germline trimming cut 1 base from V and 2 bases from J; bases unmatched to any gene: 1.